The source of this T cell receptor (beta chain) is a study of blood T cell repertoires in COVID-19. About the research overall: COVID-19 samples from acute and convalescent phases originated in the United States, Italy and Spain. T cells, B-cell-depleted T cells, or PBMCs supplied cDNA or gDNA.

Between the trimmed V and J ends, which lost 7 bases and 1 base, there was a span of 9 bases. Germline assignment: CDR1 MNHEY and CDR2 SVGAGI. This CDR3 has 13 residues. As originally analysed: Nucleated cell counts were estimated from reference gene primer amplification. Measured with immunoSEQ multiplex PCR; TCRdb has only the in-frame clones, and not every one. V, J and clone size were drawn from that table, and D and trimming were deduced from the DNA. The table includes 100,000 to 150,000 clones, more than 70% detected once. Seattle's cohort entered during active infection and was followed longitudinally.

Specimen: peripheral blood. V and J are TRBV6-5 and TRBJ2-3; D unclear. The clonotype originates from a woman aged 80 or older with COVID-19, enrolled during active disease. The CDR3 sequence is CASNGPGTDTQYF. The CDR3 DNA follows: TGTGCCAGCAATGGGCCTGGCACAGATACGCAGTATTTT.